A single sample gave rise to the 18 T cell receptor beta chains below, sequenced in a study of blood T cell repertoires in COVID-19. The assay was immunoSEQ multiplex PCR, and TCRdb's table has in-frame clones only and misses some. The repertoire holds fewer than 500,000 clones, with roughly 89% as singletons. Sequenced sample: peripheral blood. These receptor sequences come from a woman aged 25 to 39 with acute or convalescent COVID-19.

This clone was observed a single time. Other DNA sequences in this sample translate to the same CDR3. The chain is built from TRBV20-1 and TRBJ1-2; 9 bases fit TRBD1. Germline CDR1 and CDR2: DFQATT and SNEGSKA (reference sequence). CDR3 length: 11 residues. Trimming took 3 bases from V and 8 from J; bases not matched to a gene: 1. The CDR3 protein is CSARDRGGYTF. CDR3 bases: TGCAGTGCTAGGGACAGGGGAGGCTACACCTTC.

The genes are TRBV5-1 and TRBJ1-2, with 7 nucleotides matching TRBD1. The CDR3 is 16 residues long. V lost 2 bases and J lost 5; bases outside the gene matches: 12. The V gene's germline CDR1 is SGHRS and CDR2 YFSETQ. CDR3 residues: CASSFYRVTGRYGYTF. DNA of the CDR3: TGCGCCAGCAGCTTTTATAGGGTGACAGGGCGGTATGGCTACACCTTC. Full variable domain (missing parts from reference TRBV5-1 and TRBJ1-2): KAGVTQTPRYLIKTRGQQVTLSCSPISGHRSVSWYQQTPGQGLQFLFEYFSETQRNKGNFPGRFSGRQFSNSRSEMNVSTLELGDSALYLCASSFYRVTGRYGYTFGSGTRLTVV.

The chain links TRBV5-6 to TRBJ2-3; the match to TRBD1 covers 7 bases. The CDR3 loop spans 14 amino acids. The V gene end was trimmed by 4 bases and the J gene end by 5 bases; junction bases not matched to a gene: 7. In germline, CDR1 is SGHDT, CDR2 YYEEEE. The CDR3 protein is CASSHRGLGDTQYF. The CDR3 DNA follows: TGTGCCAGCAGCCACAGGGGTTTGGGAGATACGCAGTATTTT.

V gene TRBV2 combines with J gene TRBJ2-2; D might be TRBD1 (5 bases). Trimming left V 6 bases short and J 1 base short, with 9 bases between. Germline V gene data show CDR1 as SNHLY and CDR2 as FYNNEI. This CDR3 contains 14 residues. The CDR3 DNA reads TGTGCCAGCAGCTTAAGGGGGAACACCGGGGAGCTGTTTTTT. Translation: CASSLRGNTGELFF.

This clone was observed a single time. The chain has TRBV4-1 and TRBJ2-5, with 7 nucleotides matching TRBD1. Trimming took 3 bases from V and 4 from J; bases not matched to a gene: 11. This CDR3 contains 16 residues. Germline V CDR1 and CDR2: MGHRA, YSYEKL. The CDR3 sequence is CASSHEGDRLGETQYF. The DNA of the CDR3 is TGCGCCAGCAGCCACGAAGGGGACAGACTTGGAGAGACCCAGTACTTC.

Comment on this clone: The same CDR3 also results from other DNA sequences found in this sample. The CDR3 spells CASSLIGGYNEQFF. DNA of the CDR3: TGTGCCAGCAGCCTTATAGGAGGGTACAATGAGCAGTTCTTC. This chain uses TRBV7-3 with TRBJ2-1, with D possibly being TRBD2 (6 bases). The ends were cut back, 5 bases at V and 4 bases at J, with 12 bases in the middle. Germline-derived CDR1 and CDR2 are SGHTA and FQGTGA. The CDR3 runs 14 residues.

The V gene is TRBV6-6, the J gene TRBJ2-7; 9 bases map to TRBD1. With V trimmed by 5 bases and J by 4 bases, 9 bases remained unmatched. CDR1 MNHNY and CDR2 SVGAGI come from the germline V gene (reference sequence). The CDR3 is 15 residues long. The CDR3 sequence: CASSRLGTGFYEQYF. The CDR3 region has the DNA TGTGCCAGCAGTCGCCTTGGGACAGGGTTTTACGAGCAGTACTTC.

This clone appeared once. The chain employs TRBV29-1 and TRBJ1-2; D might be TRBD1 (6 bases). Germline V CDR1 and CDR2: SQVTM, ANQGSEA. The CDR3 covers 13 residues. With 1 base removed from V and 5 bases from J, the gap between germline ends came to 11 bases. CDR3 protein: CSVEGGGVYGYTF. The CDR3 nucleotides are TGCAGCGTTGAAGGGGGGGGCGTTTATGGCTACACCTTC. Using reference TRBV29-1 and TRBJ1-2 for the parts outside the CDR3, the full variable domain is SAVISQKPSRDICQRGTSLTIQCQVDSQVTMMFWYRQQPGQSLTLIATANQGSEATYESGFVIDKFPISRPNLTFSTLTVSNMSPEDSSIYLCSVEGGGVYGYTFGSGTRLTVV.

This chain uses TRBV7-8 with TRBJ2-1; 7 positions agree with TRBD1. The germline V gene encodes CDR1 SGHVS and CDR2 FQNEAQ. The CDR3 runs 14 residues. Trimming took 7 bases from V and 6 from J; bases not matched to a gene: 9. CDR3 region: CASTGTALPNEQFF. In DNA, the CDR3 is TGTGCCAGCACCGGGACAGCCCTCCCCAATGAGCAGTTCTTC. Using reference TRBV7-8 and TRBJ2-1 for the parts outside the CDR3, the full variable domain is GAGVSQSPRYKVAKRGQDVALRCDPISGHVSLFWYQQALGQGPEFLTYFQNEAQLDKSGLPSDRFFAERPEGSVSTLKIQRTQQEDSAVYLCASTGTALPNEQFFGPGTRLTVL.

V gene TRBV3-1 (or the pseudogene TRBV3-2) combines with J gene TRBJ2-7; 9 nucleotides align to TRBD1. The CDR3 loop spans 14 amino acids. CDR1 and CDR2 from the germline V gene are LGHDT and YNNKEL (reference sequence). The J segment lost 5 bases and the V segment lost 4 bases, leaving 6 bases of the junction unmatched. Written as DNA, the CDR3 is TGTGCCAGCAGCCCACCGGACAGGGGAAACGAGCAGTACTTC. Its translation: CASSPPDRGNEQYF.

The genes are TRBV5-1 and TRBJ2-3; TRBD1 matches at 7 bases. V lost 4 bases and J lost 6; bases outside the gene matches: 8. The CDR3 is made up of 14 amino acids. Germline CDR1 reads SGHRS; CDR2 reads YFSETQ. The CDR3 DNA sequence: TGCGCCAGCAGCAAAGACAGGGTTACGGATACGCAGTATTTT. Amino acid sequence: CASSKDRVTDTQYF.

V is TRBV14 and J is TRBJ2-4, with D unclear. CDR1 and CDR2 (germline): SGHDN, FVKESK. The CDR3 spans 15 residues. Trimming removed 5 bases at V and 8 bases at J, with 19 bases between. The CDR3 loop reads CASSETAVLVDIQYF. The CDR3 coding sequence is TGTGCCAGCAGCGAAACTGCGGTTCTCGTGGACATTCAGTACTTC.

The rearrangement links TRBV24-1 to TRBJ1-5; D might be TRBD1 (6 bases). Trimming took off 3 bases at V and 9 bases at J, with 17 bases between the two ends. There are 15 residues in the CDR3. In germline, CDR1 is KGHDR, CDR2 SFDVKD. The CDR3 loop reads CATSDATGTWVPQHF. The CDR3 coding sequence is TGTGCCACCAGTGATGCAACAGGGACCTGGGTGCCCCAGCATTTT.

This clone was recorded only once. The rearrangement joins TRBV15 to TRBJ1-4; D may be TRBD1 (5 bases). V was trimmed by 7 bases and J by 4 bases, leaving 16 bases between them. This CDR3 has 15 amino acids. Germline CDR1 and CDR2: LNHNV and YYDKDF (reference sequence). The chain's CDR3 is CATKASGTDNEKLFF. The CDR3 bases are TGTGCCACCAAGGCTAGCGGGACGGATAATGAAAAACTGTTTTTT.

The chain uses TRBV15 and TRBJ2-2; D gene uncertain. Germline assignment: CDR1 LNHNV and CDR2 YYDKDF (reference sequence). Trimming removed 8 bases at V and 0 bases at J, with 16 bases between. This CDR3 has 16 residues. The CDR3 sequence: CATGPLAHTNTGELFF. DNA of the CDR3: TGTGCCACCGGCCCGCTGGCACACACGAACACCGGGGAGCTGTTTTTT.

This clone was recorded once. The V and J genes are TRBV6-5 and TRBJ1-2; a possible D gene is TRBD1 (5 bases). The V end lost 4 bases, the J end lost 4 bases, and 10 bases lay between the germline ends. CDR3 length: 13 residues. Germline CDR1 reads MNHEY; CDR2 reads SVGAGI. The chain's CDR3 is CASSSRGTYGYTF. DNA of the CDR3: TGTGCCAGCAGTTCCCGGGGGACCTATGGCTACACCTTC.

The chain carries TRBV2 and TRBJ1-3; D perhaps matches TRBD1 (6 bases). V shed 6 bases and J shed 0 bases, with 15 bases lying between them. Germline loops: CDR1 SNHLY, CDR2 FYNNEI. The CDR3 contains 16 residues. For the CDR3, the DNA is TGTGCCAGCAGCCACGGGGGGGCCGGCTCTGGAAACACCATATATTTT. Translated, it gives CASSHGGAGSGNTIYF. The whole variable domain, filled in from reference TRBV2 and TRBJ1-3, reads EPEVTQTPSHQVTQMGQEVILRCVPISNHLYFYWYRQILGQKVEFLVSFYNNEISEKSEIFDDQFSVERPDGSNFTLKIRSTKLEDSAMYFCASSHGGAGSGNTIYFGEGSWLTVV.

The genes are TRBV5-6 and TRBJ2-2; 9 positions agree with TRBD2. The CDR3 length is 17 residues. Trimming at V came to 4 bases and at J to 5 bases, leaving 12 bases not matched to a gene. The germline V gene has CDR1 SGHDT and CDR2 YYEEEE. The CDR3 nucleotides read TGTGCCAGCAGCCTAGCGGGGAAGTTGTCGAGAACCGGGGAGCTGTTTTTT. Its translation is CASSLAGKLSRTGELFF. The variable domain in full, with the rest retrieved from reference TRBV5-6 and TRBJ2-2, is DAGVTQSPTHLIKTRGQQVTLRCSPKSGHDTVSWYQQALGQGPQFIFQYYEEEERQRGNFPDRFSGHQFPNYSSELNVNALLLGDSALYLCASSLAGKLSRTGELFFGEGSRLTVL.